The entry below gives a single TCR beta chain sequence along with its context. There are a few counts of this clone. Which antigen it targets is not known. Within one base of it there is no much larger clone, and no base qualities were kept. The entry originates in a study of cytomegalovirus exposure and HLA in healthy donors (dated by TCRdb to the late 2010s). With regard to the full study: According to an earlier analysis of 587 of the donors, about 179 million T cells yielded 95 million to 140 million unique TCR beta sequences and around 300 Gb of sequence data. Every repertoire in the discovery cohort had been generated on one and the same sequencing platform. Genome-wide SNP genotypes for about 55% of the roughly 670 donors were used in a later genetic analysis, which treated that subset as a discovery cohort. The genetic ancestry cluster associated with self-reported Caucasian donors included about 84% of the 398 genotyped donors. The number of typed donors differed by locus: about 629-640 for A, B, C, DRB1 and DQB1; approximately 540 for DQA1; 606 for DPA1; and 400 to 480 for DPB1. An earlier analysis of 450 to 750 of the donors used high-throughput TCR beta sequencing to judge whether each TCR beta V gene segment behaved as functional or pseudogenic. Class I and class II HLA loci were covered by the typing at four-digit resolution. The study profiled the T cell repertoires of about 640 subjects by immunosequencing and related them to cytomegalovirus serostatus. Roughly five DR-DQ haplotypes were handled as single units for association and clustering, since linkage in the cohort was strong. The aim of the study was to test whether cataloging public T cell receptors could identify signatures of past pathogen exposure. Among some 400 genotyped donors of the cohort, an average of approximately 230,000 unique TCR beta nucleotide sequences were sequenced per donor, about a sixth of them non-productive. High-throughput TCR immunosequencing, statistical association of individual TCRs with disease status, and machine learning were combined to predict cytomegalovirus infection status. An early release that covered more than 550 HLA-typed donors contained approximately 300 gigabases of sequencing data and 70 million to 100 million unique TCR sequences. In addition to the first cohort of 650 to 750 subjects, a separate validation cohort of 130 or so different subjects was used. A later analysis re-analyzed previously published TCR beta repertoires from about 600 donors and added high-resolution HLA genotyping to study TCR occurrence patterns. The later analysis used no new phenotypic data to find candidate immune exposures, relying instead on TCR beta sequences and their occurrence across donors. Donor age, sex, ethnicity and CMV serostatus were compiled together with the repertoire data. What the research found in general, with its limitations: Across donors, most TCR sequences were observed very rarely, whereas some public TCRs were present in many individuals. In this cohort, only TCR beta chains were sequenced, and detectable features were limited by the absence of alpha or paired-chain data. V-gene and J-gene trimming of TCR beta chains was associated with a missense DCLRE1C variant in a later genetic analysis, and the association was replicated in an independent cohort. A total of 150 to 200 TCR beta chains were listed by the study as associated with cytomegalovirus. Because counts were too low, approximately 18 rarely observed V segments, including chromosome 9 orphons, were excluded from the earlier analysis of a few hundred of the donors. A later analysis found that most CMV-associated TCR beta chains appeared HLA-restricted, with HLA associations seemingly driven largely by CMV exposure. Linkage disequilibrium might explain the correlated functional status among segregating V segments, but an unknown experimental factor could not be excluded. Roughly uniform sequencing depth across donors was assumed in presence/absence analyses, although this assumption may not hold. Several of the top co-occurrence clusters appeared to be linked to parvovirus B19, influenza, CMV and Epstein-Barr virus, according to a later analysis. When HLA alleles, especially DR and DQ, strongly co-occurred, attributing TCR associations to individual alleles was difficult. In both the original and validation cohorts, the classifier was reported to diagnose cytomegalovirus status with high specificity and sensitivity. In an earlier analysis of approximately 590 of the donors, most TCR beta V segments appeared in productive rearrangements about 87% or about 30% of the time, broadly matching IMGT annotations. The sequencing pipeline was judged likely to have produced a cluster of highly shared sequence variants as a technical artifact. Compared with equally common non-associated chains, HLA-associated TCR beta chains in a later analysis were more clonally expanded and had lower generation probabilities. A later genetic analysis reported fewer N-insertions in productive TCRs among donors in an Asian-associated ancestry cluster than the roughly 700-donor mean. A further reported finding was that TCR beta sequences accurately predicted the HLA-A and HLA-B alleles for most subjects in the first cohort. Some IMGT-functional V segments, including TRBV6-2 and TRBV6-3, could not be distinguished by the 87-base-pair reads and were therefore excluded. According to a later analysis, TCR association rates differed among HLA loci, with DRB1 alleles showing the most associated TCRs and HLA-C alleles showing the fewest. HLA typing was unavailable for some donors at each locus, so association tests used only the typed subset. In a later analysis, some 18,000 TCR beta sequences were associated with specific HLA alleles at a false discovery rate of 0.05. In vitro tests confirmed that a few of the cytomegalovirus-associated TCR beta chains recognize cytomegalovirus antigens. Immune exposure information for the cohort was limited to CMV serostatus. It was suggested by the authors that the approach could potentially be generalized to other disease states and immunological phenotypes.

The library was prepared using the immunoSEQ multiplex PCR assay. For the multiplex PCR, a mixture combining 60 forward primers for TCR Vbeta segments and 13 reverse primers for TCR Jbeta segments was used. The CDR3 region of rearranged TCR beta genes was amplified from genomic DNA with a multiplex PCR assay. Amplified TCR beta libraries were sequenced as 87-base-pair reads on the Illumina HiSeq System. For the original study's pipeline: Across the roughly 640 repertoires, a later analysis counted some 81 million unique TCR beta chains, some 11 million of which were shared by at least two donors. Raw reads were error-corrected and collapsed into unique sequences by a nearest-neighbor algorithm in which closely related sequences were merged to remove PCR and sequencing errors. To assign V, D and J gene segments, CDR3 sequences were aligned to IMGT reference sequences. For a sequence to be retained, a match of at least six nucleotides to both a V gene segment and a J gene segment was required. Rearrangements were called productive when the CDR3 lacked stop codons and stayed in frame with V and J; all others were non-productive. Following IMGT convention, CDR3 was defined as the stretch from the second conserved V-encoded cysteine to the conserved J-encoded phenylalanine. Sequences without an unambiguous match to a single V gene segment were excluded from the earlier analysis of approximately 560 of the donors. An earlier analysis of fewer than 750 of the donors classified V segments as functional when productive rearrangements were above 56.7% and as segregating when the standard deviation between donors was above 5%. A statistical classification framework was built to diagnose cytomegalovirus status from the catalog of TCR beta chain sequences. In a later analysis, V and J genes were assigned by comparing TCR nucleotide sequences against IMGT/GENE-DB human TR gene sequences. A later analysis assigned CDR3 sequences and most-parsimonious VDJ recombination scenarios with the TCRdist pipeline. In a later analysis, each TCR beta chain was defined by its CDR3 amino acid sequence together with its V-gene family, and reads lacking a unique V-gene family were excluded. In a later analysis, around 650 highly shared, low-generation-probability nucleotide sequences were removed to address suspected cross-contamination and a sequencing artifact. A later analysis calculated a clonal expansion index for each public chain from normalized within-repertoire ranks of inferred template counts. In a later analysis, generation probabilities were computed with a VDJ recombination model fitted to out-of-frame rearrangements, and the resulting probabilities were checked against IGoR. Hypergeometric tests were used in a later analysis to score TCR-TCR, TCR-HLA and TCR-CMV co-occurrence, with a repertoire-size bias correction applied to the TCR pairs. To estimate false discovery rates, a later analysis permuted the HLA or CMV assignments 20 times. In a later analysis, co-occurring TCRs were grouped using DBSCAN, with TCRdist sequence similarity added in when clustering inside HLA-allele-positive subsets. Repertoires with fewer than 30,000 or more than 120,000 public chains were left out of co-occurrence clustering, as were five repertoires with anomalous nucleotide sharing. Sourced from immuneACCESS, this table was stored by TCRdb with only in-frame sequences that have V and J called. A share of the clones is absent; for the studies checked, an unresolved V gene accounts for under half, and the remainder has no known explanation. That table furnishes V, J and clone size, whereas the DNA furnished D and trimming. The table for this sample lists 150,000 to 200,000 clones; roughly 65% of them were counted only once. Roughly 4.5% of the sample rests with the top ten.

The cohort consisted of fewer than 700 healthy bone marrow donors. At the time of sampling, all cohort members were nominally healthy, though unrecorded immune exposures were likely present. The donor tested CMV seropositive and was one of the 289 seropositive cohort members. A peripheral blood sample was provided by each donor, and peripheral blood mononuclear cells were used for TCR beta sequencing. Genomic DNA was extracted from the blood cell samples with the Qiagen DNeasy Blood Extraction Kit. Via the germline V gene (reference sequence), CDR1 is SGHNT and CDR2 YYREEE. Reading from cysteine to phenylalanine, the CDR3 counts 16 amino acids. Only CDR3 DNA remains: 48 bases, in frame from the first base. For this chain, trimming is 4 bases at the V end and 10 bases at the J end, and the number of junction bases without a gene match is 15.

This chain joins TRBV5-4 to TRBJ2-1; TRBD2 agrees with 9 junctional bases. This sequence originates from a man between 18 and 29 years old in good health and CMV-seropositive. The sample taken for sequencing was PBMCs. The DNA is as follows: TGTGCCAGCAGCGGGTCCGGGACTAGCACGGTTGGCGAGCAGTTCTTC. The encoded protein is CASSGSGTSTVGEQFF.